Listed below are T cell receptor beta chains from one sample, sequenced in a study of Graves' ophthalmopathy and Graves' hyperthyroidism. TCRdb reprocessed the multiplex PCR reads with MiXCR, giving one entry per CDR3 protein. Among some 350,000 distinct CDR3 sequences listed, roughly 15% were seen once. What was sequenced was peripheral blood. Receptors originate from an adult woman with stable Graves' hyperthyroidism. The CDR3 runs from the conserved cysteine through the conserved F or W. A D gene is named only where the DNA matches it firmly. Expanded clones are given a class, and other clones once, few, many or no size at all.

cdr3_length j_call v_call d_call clone_size cdr3_aa cdr3_nt
15 TRBJ1-5 TRBV4-1 - many CASSQDPVTPAPQHF TGCGCCAGCAGCCAAGATCCTGTGACGCCTGCGCCCCAGCATTTT
14 TRBJ1-1 TRBV12-3/TRBV12-4 - few CASSRSDLDAEAFF TGTGCCAGCAGCCGCTCTGACCTGGACGCTGAAGCTTTCTTT
15 TRBJ1-3 TRBV5-1 - - CASSRTPGSGNTIYF TGCGCCAGCAGCAGAACCCCGGGTTCTGGAAACACCATATATTTT
15 TRBJ1-1 TRBV10-2 TRBD1 few CASGPGTATNTEAFF TGCGCCAGCGGCCCTGGGACAGCCACGAACACTGAAGCTTTCTTT
14 TRBJ2-2 TRBV12-3/TRBV12-4 - many CASSLSPNTGELFF TGTGCCAGCAGCCTCTCTCCCAACACCGGGGAGCTGTTTTTT
20 TRBJ2-7 TRBV5-1 - few CASSLKNDRVAGTSSYEQYF TGCGCCAGCAGCTTGAAAAACGACAGGGTCGCCGGGACTAGCTCCTACGAGCAGTACTTC
15 TRBJ2-5 TRBV28 - - CASSPGGARKETQYF TGTGCCAGCAGTCCTGGGGGGGCCCGAAAAGAGACCCAGTACTTC
16 TRBJ2-4 TRBV6-5 - many CASSYGLAGAKNIQYF TGTGCCAGCAGTTACGGTCTAGCTGGGGCCAAAAACATTCAGTACTTC
12 TRBJ1-1 TRBV20-1 - many CSAPGFNTEAFF TGCAGTGCGCCAGGGTTTAACACTGAAGCTTTCTTT
13 TRBJ1-2 TRBV29-1 - many CSAGRGGNYGYTF TGCAGCGCAGGGAGGGGAGGGAACTATGGCTACACCTTC
16 TRBJ2-2 TRBV7-3 - - CASSLQSSVNTGELFF TGTGCCAGCAGCTTACAGTCTAGCGTGAACACCGGGGAGCTGTTTTTT
13 TRBJ2-4 TRBV28 - many CASGAGNWVIQYF TGTGCCAGCGGGGCCGGGAATTGGGTCATTCAGTACTTC
14 TRBJ1-5 TRBV30 TRBD1 many CAWSIGTVNQPQHF TGTGCCTGGAGTATAGGGACAGTTAATCAGCCCCAGCATTTT
12 TRBJ1-2 TRBV6-1 TRBD1 many CASRGQNYGYTF TGTGCCAGCAGGGGACAGAACTATGGCTACACCTTC
14 TRBJ2-7 TRBV28 - many CASSLLRGPYEQYF TGTGCCAGCAGTTTATTACGGGGGCCCTACGAGCAGTACTTC
16 TRBJ2-7 TRBV7-8 TRBD1 - CASSHMTGVLSYEQYF TGTGCCAGCAGCCACATGACAGGGGTACTCTCCTACGAGCAGTACTTC
10 TRBJ2-7 TRBV30 - many CAWIGQEQYF TGTGCCTGGATAGGACAGGAGCAGTACTTC
15 TRBJ1-1 TRBV12-3/TRBV12-4 TRBD1 many CASSIRTGPNTEAFF TGTGCCAGCAGTATCCGGACAGGGCCGAACACTGAAGCTTTCTTT
15 TRBJ1-3 TRBV12-3/TRBV12-4 - many CASSPPALDGNTIYF TGTGCCAGCAGCCCCCCCGCCCTCGATGGAAACACCATATATTTT
14 TRBJ1-1 TRBV20-1 - many CSAIRRVEGTEAFF TGCAGTGCTATCCGCAGGGTGGAGGGAACTGAAGCTTTCTTT
11 TRBJ2-5 TRBV10-3 - - CAIRLGETQYF TGTGCCATCAGGCTTGGGGAAACCCAGTACTTC
15 TRBJ2-6 TRBV6-1 - - CASSDMGSGANVLTF TGTGCCAGCAGTGATATGGGCTCTGGGGCCAACGTCCTGACTTTC
14 TRBJ1-1 TRBV12-3/TRBV12-4 - many CASSTSGTSTEAFF TGTGCCAGCAGTACATCCGGGACGAGCACTGAAGCTTTCTTT
15 TRBJ2-7 TRBV7-2 TRBD2 many CASSLGLAHSYERYF TGTGCCAGCAGCCTGGGACTAGCGCATTCCTACGAGCGGTACTTC
14 TRBJ2-2 TRBV10-3 TRBD2 many CAIQAGANTGELFF TGTGCCATCCAAGCGGGAGCGAACACCGGGGAGCTGTTTTTT
16 TRBJ2-2 TRBV19 TRBD2 few CASSPGLGLNTGELFF TGTGCCAGTAGTCCCGGACTAGGCCTGAACACCGGGGAGCTGTTTTTT
14 TRBJ1-5 TRBV7-2 TRBD1 many CASSLTGVNQPQHF TGTGCCAGCAGCTTAACAGGGGTCAATCAGCCCCAGCATTTT
16 TRBJ1-3 TRBV6-5 TRBD1 few CASSYSRTGTGNTIYF TGTGCCAGCAGTTACTCCAGGACAGGGACTGGAAACACCATATATTTT
14 TRBJ2-4 TRBV9 - many CASSSGQGGNIQYF TGTGCCAGCAGCTCCGGACAAGGCGGAAACATTCAGTACTTC
13 TRBJ2-7 TRBV27 TRBD1 many CASSSRTGYEQYF TGTGCCAGCAGTTCCAGGACAGGTTACGAGCAGTACTTC
15 TRBJ2-7 TRBV28 TRBD1 many CASSFPGTGSYEQYF TGTGCCAGCAGTTTCCCCGGGACAGGCTCTTACGAGCAGTACTTC
13 TRBJ1-2 TRBV13 - many CASSPGSSYGYTF TGTGCCAGCAGCCCCGGCAGCTCCTATGGCTACACCTTC
15 TRBJ1-1 TRBV19 - many CASSTPIQSNTEAFF TGTGCCAGTAGTACCCCGATCCAATCCAACACTGAAGCTTTCTTT
15 TRBJ2-7 TRBV19 TRBD1 - CASSIGQGDSYEQYF TGTGCCAGTAGTATAGGACAGGGGGACTCCTACGAGCAGTACTTC
11 TRBJ1-2 TRBV28 - once CASRRDSGYTF TGTGCCAGCAGGCGAGACAGTGGCTACACCTTC
14 TRBJ1-1 TRBV15 TRBD1 many CATSRDGTGSEAFF TGTGCCACCAGCAGAGATGGGACAGGGTCTGAAGCTTTCTTT
13 TRBJ2-7 TRBV29-1 TRBD2 many CSVMTSAAYEQYF TGCAGCGTTATGACTAGCGCCGCCTACGAGCAGTACTTC
15 TRBJ2-2 TRBV6-1 - - CASRNEVTNTGELFF TGTGCCAGCAGGAATGAGGTGACGAACACCGGGGAGCTGTTTTTT
15 TRBJ2-7 TRBV7-2 TRBD1 many CASSSGGPGPLEQYF TGTGCCAGCAGCTCAGGGGGCCCTGGACCGCTCGAGCAGTACTTC
15 TRBJ2-7 TRBV11-2 - many CASSLDWGGTYEQYF TGTGCCAGCAGCTTAGATTGGGGCGGAACCTACGAGCAGTACTTC
16 TRBJ2-4 TRBV20-1 TRBD2 - CSAREWAGVAKNIKYF TGCAGTGCTAGAGAGTGGGCGGGAGTGGCCAAAAACATTAAGTACTTC
12 TRBJ1-2 TRBV6-1 - many CASSRQSASYTF TGTGCCAGCAGCCGACAGTCGGCTAGCTACACCTTC
16 TRBJ1-2 TRBV12-3/TRBV12-4 - - CASSLGGGSEFYGYTF TGTGCCAGCAGTTTAGGTGGGGGCAGTGAGTTCTATGGCTACACCTTC
14 TRBJ2-2 TRBV6-1 - many CASSESRGTGELFF TGTGCCAGCAGTGAAAGTCGGGGCACCGGGGAGCTGTTTTTT
15 TRBJ2-2 TRBV28 TRBD2 many CASTLGGENTGELFF TGTGCCAGCACCTTGGGAGGGGAGAACACCGGGGAGCTGTTTTTT
13 TRBJ2-7 TRBV5-1 - - CASSLGDVNEQYF TGCGCCAGCAGCTTGGGGGACGTTAACGAGCAGTACTTC
17 TRBJ1-2 TRBV12-3/TRBV12-4 TRBD1 - CASRTVFGRGRHYGYTF TGTGCCAGCAGGACGGTATTTGGCAGGGGGCGTCACTATGGCTACACCTTC
15 TRBJ1-5 TRBV27 - many CASSLGFYSNQPQHF TGTGCCAGCAGTTTGGGATTCTATAGCAATCAGCCCCAGCATTTT
14 TRBJ1-6 TRBV24-1 - many CANLRGIHNSPLHF TGTGCCAATCTAAGAGGTATCCATAATTCACCCCTCCACTTT
13 TRBJ2-2 TRBV6-2/TRBV6-3 TRBD2 - CASRLAGAGELCF TGTGCCAGCCGACTAGCGGGAGCCGGGGAGCTGTGCTTT
17 TRBJ1-1 TRBV15 TRBD1 many CATSRGDNRGRVTEAFF TGTGCCACCAGCAGAGGCGACAACAGGGGGCGAGTAACTGAAGCTTTCTTT
13 TRBJ1-1 TRBV28 - many CASSLIWLVGAFF TGTGCCAGCAGTTTAATTTGGCTCGTAGGAGCTTTCTTT